This T cell receptor beta chain was observed in a study of graft-versus-host responses after intestinal transplantation. Study-wide results and caveats: Allografts carried high graft-versus-host to host-versus-graft clonal ratios in patients having graft-donor T cell macrochimerism.

Libraries were prepared by immunoSEQ multiplex PCR; TCRdb keeps only in-frame clonotypes and omits some of them. The table includes more than 65,000 clones, over 75% detected once. Of note for this clone: The target antigen is unknown.

V was pared by 1 base and J by 4 bases, with 1 base of the junction left unmatched. This CDR3 region has 14 residues. Germline CDR1 and CDR2: SGHTA and FQGNSA. The receptor was derived from a human donor who was the organ donor for an intestinal transplant. The starting material was unstimulated CD4+ T cells sorted from spleen or lymph node cells, obtained before transplant. The chain is built from TRBV7-2 and TRBJ2-5; 9 bases match TRBD1. In DNA form, the CDR3 reads TGTGCCAGCAGCTTAGACAGGGGGCGAGAGACCCAGTACTTC. This translates into CASSLDRGRETQYF. The variable domain in full, completed from reference TRBV7-2 and TRBJ2-5, reads GAGVSQSPSNKVTEKGKDVELRCDPISGHTALYWYRQSLGQGLEFLIYFQGNSAPDKSGLPSDRFSAERTGGSVSTLTIQRTQQEDSAVYLCASSLDRGRETQYFGPGTRLLVL.